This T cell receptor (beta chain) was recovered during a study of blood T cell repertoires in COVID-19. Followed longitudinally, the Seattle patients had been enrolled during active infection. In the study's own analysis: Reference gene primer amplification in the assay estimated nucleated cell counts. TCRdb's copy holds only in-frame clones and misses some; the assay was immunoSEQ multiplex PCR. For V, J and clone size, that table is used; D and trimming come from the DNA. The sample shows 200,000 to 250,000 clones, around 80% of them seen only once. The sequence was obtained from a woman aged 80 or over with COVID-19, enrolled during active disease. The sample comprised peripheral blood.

The CDR3 loop is CASSQEVDRGLFVNEKLFF. CDR3 DNA: TGTGCCAGCAGCCAAGAAGTGGACAGGGGATTGTTTGTTAATGAAAAACTGTTTTTT. This rearrangement joins TRBV4-2 to TRBJ1-4; 9 bases agree with TRBD1. V trimming: 0 bases; J trimming: 4 bases; junction bases outside the gene matches: 12. Germline V gene data show CDR1 as LGHNA and CDR2 as YNFKEQ. There are 19 residues in the CDR3.